Listed below are T cell receptor beta chains from one sample, sequenced in a study of OX40 agonist ivuxolimab in advanced cancers. Produced via immunoSEQ multiplex PCR; TCRdb's table is partial and in-frame only. The sample contains some 50,000 clones, approximately 91% of which appear only once. Sequenced here: CD4+ or CD8+ T cells sorted from blood, sampled in a trial of the OX40 agonist ivuxolimab. The receptors originated from an adult with an advanced solid tumor such as melanoma, head and neck, liver or kidney cancer. Each CDR3 is given without its conserved first and last residue. The size entry is marked missing in some rows and otherwise reads once, few, many or a size class.

J | V | size | CDR3
TRBJ2-1 | TRBV28 | - | ASSLSPHSGPYNEQF
TRBJ2-7 | TRBV5-4 | - | ASSLEASEQY
TRBJ1-2 | TRBV5-6 | - | ASSFLEGAHYGYT
TRBJ2-3 | TRBV9 | - | ASSVEGLGTDTQY
TRBJ2-7 | TRBV6-6 | - | ASIRGIRSYEQY
TRBJ1-6 | TRBV6-5 | few | ASGEYSPLH
TRBJ2-7 | TRBV9 | - | ASSVGAGTYEQY
TRBJ2-4 | TRBV7-9 | - | ASSLGTTRPENIQY
TRBJ2-2 | TRBV4-2 | - | ASSQEWGLRDRTGELF
TRBJ1-1 | TRBV6-5 | - | ASSEDRGREAF
TRBJ2-7 | TRBV11-3 | - | ASSLAPRQPDLYEQY
TRBJ2-7 | TRBV27 | - | ASRGLVSYEQY
TRBJ2-5 | TRBV5-1 | - | ASSSGTEETQY
TRBJ1-2 | TRBV6-5 | - | ASSYVNGYT
TRBJ2-3 | TRBV5-6 | - | ASSLMTGADTQY
TRBJ2-1 | TRBV10-2 | - | ASSRGRVSYNEQF
TRBJ2-7 | TRBV21-1 | - | ASSKAEPYEQY
TRBJ2-5 | TRBV6-1 | - | ASSDLGGLAREQY
TRBJ2-7 | TRBV7-7 | - | ASSFGTGSYEQY
TRBJ1-2 | TRBV19 | - | ASSFGDFNYGYT
TRBJ2-1 | TRBV5-1 | - | ASSSTSARYNEQF
TRBJ2-7 | TRBV7-3 | - | ASSLEAGAPYEQY
TRBJ2-1 | TRBV30 | - | AWSVGSGNEQF
TRBJ2-7 | TRBV7-6 | - | ASSLGRQTTYEQY
TRBJ2-7 | TRBV7-8 | - | ASSLGGQETLAYEQY
TRBJ2-5 | TRBV19 | - | ASSIGRGQETQY
TRBJ1-4 | TRBV4-1 | - | ASSQGSGGVEKLF
TRBJ1-4 | TRBV9 | - | ASSANPGQGREKLF
TRBJ2-1 | TRBV5-8 | - | ASSLAGLGEQF
TRBJ2-7 | TRBV5-6 | - | ASSFRGLSYEQY
TRBJ2-7 | TRBV4-2 | - | ASSQEFQGFSYEQY
TRBJ1-1 | TRBV5-4 | - | ASSLDPRGANTEAF
TRBJ2-3 | TRBV5-6 | - | ASSLGTSGWGDTQY
TRBJ1-2 | TRBV13 | once | ASSHRGTGEFAGYT
TRBJ1-3 | TRBV28 | - | ASSLSPWDSGNTIY
TRBJ2-3 | TRBV9 | - | ASSSRDRTVDTQY
TRBJ1-1 | TRBV9 | - | ASSVGPGSVTEAF
TRBJ1-5 | TRBV19 | - | ASSIWDRGVQPQH
TRBJ2-3 | TRBV2 | - | ASSIQGASGSSDTQY
TRBJ1-1 | TRBV2 | few | ASGTYAAF
TRBJ2-5 | TRBV6-5 | - | ASSYLGEAGETQY
TRBJ2-1 | TRBV7-2 | - | ASSPMGVAGMF
TRBJ2-5 | TRBV7-9 | - | ASSLLETQY
TRBJ2-1 | TRBV7-9 | - | ASSVSRDRVAYNEQF
TRBJ2-7 | TRBV27 | - | ASSLFASGGYEQY
TRBJ2-1 | TRBV27 | - | ASSLMGQTFNEQF
TRBJ2-1 | TRBV4-1 | - | ASSTRQGEYNEQF
TRBJ2-7 | TRBV7-2 | - | ASSLVGEGHEQY
TRBJ2-1 | TRBV5-1 | - | ASSYGHENEQF
TRBJ1-2 | TRBV2 | - | ASRVSAGYGYT
TRBJ1-3 | TRBV25-1 | - | ASQIGNTIY
TRBJ1-1 | TRBV29-1 | - | SVRDREKNTEAF
TRBJ2-1 | TRBV7-3 | - | ASSLTGTSGFYNEQF
TRBJ1-4 | TRBV28 | - | ASSFQGELF
TRBJ2-7 | TRBV5-1 | - | ASSPGYEQY
TRBJ2-1 | TRBV4-1 | - | ASTSSGRQEQF
TRBJ1-2 | TRBV28 | - | ASSLYTGSYGYT
TRBJ2-6 | TRBV28 | - | ASSEDSSGANVLT
TRBJ1-5 | TRBV7-9 | - | ASSGHLRSYSNQPQH